These 13 T cell receptor beta chains were all obtained from the same sample, sequenced in a study of blood T cell repertoires in COVID-19. The data were produced by immunoSEQ multiplex PCR, yet TCRdb's version contains in-frame clones alone and is incomplete. The table shows around 260,000 clones, with roughly 80% occurring only once. The material sequenced was PBMCs or T cells enriched from blood (not recorded which). The receptor source for this set is a man aged 25 to 45 with acute COVID-19.

The CDR3 reads CASSHLGLADTGELFF. CDR3 sequence (DNA): TGCGCCAGCAGCCACCTAGGACTAGCGGACACCGGGGAGCTGTTTTTT. This chain joins TRBV4-3 and TRBJ2-2, with 10 bases identical to TRBD2. V trimming: 3 bases; J trimming: 3 bases; junction bases outside the gene matches: 4. The CDR3 contains 16 residues. Germline assignment: CDR1 LGHNA and CDR2 YSLEER.

This clone was recorded a few times. This chain links TRBV27 with TRBJ2-1; D is unresolved. There are 15 residues in the CDR3. Germline V lookup: CDR1 MNHEY, CDR2 SMNVEV (reference sequence). Trimming took 3 bases from V and 2 from J, leaving 11 bases between them. This CDR3 reads CASSFLDPAYNEQFF. In DNA, the CDR3 is TGTGCCAGCAGTTTTCTAGACCCCGCCTACAATGAGCAGTTCTTC.

DNA of the CDR3: TGTGCCAGCAGCGCTCAGCCAGGGGTGAACACTGAAGCTTTCTTT. Translated, it gives CASSAQPGVNTEAFF. This rearrangement joins TRBV9 to TRBJ1-1; D is possibly TRBD1 (6 bases). The germline V gene has CDR1 SGDLS and CDR2 YYNGEE. This CDR3 contains 15 residues. V was pared by 3 bases and J by 0 bases, with 12 bases between.

V gene TRBV14 combines with J gene TRBJ1-6; 8 bases are a match to TRBD1. CDR1 and CDR2 from the germline V gene are SGHDN and FVKESK. The CDR3 length is 16 residues. V trimming: 3 bases; J trimming: 6 bases; junction bases outside the gene matches: 7. CDR3: CASSHAGGAGNSPLHF. CDR3 nucleotides: TGTGCCAGCAGCCACGCAGGGGGCGCGGGTAATTCACCCCTCCACTTT.

The sample holds one count of this clone. Relative to the germline gene, one junction end is altered; a read error may explain this. This chain uses TRBV10-2 with TRBJ1-1; unclear D gene. CDR1 and CDR2 (germline): WSHSY, SAAADI. The length of the CDR3 is 9 residues. CDR3 region: CAPFSLSVF. For the CDR3, the DNA is TGCGCCCCATTTAGTTTAAGTGTCTTT.

V and J are TRBV5-8 and TRBJ2-2, with 11 positions matching TRBD2. Per germline, CDR1 SGHTS and CDR2 YDEGEE. This CDR3 has 18 amino acids. V shed 4 bases, J shed 5 bases, and the junction held 13 bases outside the gene matches. The CDR3 DNA reads TGTGCCAGCAGCCGAACGATTTTAGCGGGAGGGTCGACCGGGGAGCTGTTTTTT. Encoded protein: CASSRTILAGGSTGELFF.

The chain recombines TRBV5-6 with TRBJ2-3, with a tentative D call TRBD2 (6 bases). CDR1 is SGHDT, CDR2 YYEEEE, per germline. The CDR3 has 16 residues. The ends were cut back, 4 bases at V and 5 bases at J, with 20 bases in the middle. The CDR3 region is CASSLQEAGWGDTQYF. In DNA, the CDR3 is TGTGCCAGCAGCCTGCAAGAGGCGGGATGGGGAGATACGCAGTATTTT. The full variable domain, completed using reference TRBV5-6 and TRBJ2-3, is DAGVTQSPTHLIKTRGQQVTLRCSPKSGHDTVSWYQQALGQGPQFIFQYYEEEERQRGNFPDRFSGHQFPNYSSELNVNALLLGDSALYLCASSLQEAGWGDTQYFGPGTRLTVL.

The chain links TRBV5-4 to TRBJ2-7; TRBD1 might be the D (6 bases). The CDR3 has 14 amino acids. Between the trimmed V and J ends, which lost 4 bases and 5 bases, there was a span of 16 bases. The germline CDR1 and CDR2 sequences are SGHNT and YYREEE (reference sequence). CDR3 protein: CASSPDLNRDEQYV. CDR3 in DNA: TGTGCCAGCAGCCCCGATCTTAACAGGGACGAGCAGTACGTC.

The DNA of the CDR3 is TGTGCCAGCAGCGTAGGCCCGGAGAATTCACCCCTCCACTTT. Translated, it gives CASSVGPENSPLHF. The chain recombines TRBV9 with TRBJ1-6; D is ambiguous. V was cut by 0 bases and J by 7 bases, with 8 bases left in between. Germline CDR1 is SGDLS and CDR2 is YYNGEE. CDR3 length: 14 amino acids.

The chain has TRBV18 and TRBJ1-3; TRBD1 aligns across 7 bases. The germline gives CDR1 KGHSH, CDR2 LQKENI. Trimming removed 3 bases from V and 5 bases from J; junction bases left unmatched: 4. The CDR3 is made up of 14 amino acids. This CDR3 reads CASSPTGLRNTIYF. DNA for the CDR3: TGTGCCAGCTCACCGACAGGGCTCCGAAACACCATATATTTT.

This chain links TRBV28 with TRBJ1-2; TRBD1 might be the D (5 bases). This CDR3 is built from 13 residues. Per the germline V gene, CDR1 is MDHEN and CDR2 is SYDVKM. Trimming removed 5 bases at V and 8 bases at J, with 15 bases between. CDR3 region: CASSPSRVPGYTF. In DNA form, the CDR3 reads TGTGCCAGCAGTCCCTCCAGGGTACCGGGCTACACCTTC.

V is TRBV30 and J is TRBJ2-3; D gene unclear. The CDR3 contains 12 residues. The germline V gene encodes CDR1 GTSNPN and CDR2 SVGIG (reference sequence). Trimming removed 5 bases at V and 6 bases at J, with 12 bases between. The CDR3 DNA is TGTGCCTGGCAATCCCCCAGGGATACGCAGTATTTT. Protein: CAWQSPRDTQYF.

The gene calls are TRBV11-3 and TRBJ2-1; D possibly corresponds to TRBD1 (7 bases). The germline CDR1 and CDR2 sequences are SGHNT and YENEEA. Trimming took 6 bases from V and 5 from J, leaving 26 bases between them. This CDR3 has 18 residues. The CDR3 DNA reads as TGTGCCAGCAGGAATTTGAACTGGGGACTGCAGGGGGACAATGAGCAGTTCTTC. This translates into CASRNLNWGLQGDNEQFF.